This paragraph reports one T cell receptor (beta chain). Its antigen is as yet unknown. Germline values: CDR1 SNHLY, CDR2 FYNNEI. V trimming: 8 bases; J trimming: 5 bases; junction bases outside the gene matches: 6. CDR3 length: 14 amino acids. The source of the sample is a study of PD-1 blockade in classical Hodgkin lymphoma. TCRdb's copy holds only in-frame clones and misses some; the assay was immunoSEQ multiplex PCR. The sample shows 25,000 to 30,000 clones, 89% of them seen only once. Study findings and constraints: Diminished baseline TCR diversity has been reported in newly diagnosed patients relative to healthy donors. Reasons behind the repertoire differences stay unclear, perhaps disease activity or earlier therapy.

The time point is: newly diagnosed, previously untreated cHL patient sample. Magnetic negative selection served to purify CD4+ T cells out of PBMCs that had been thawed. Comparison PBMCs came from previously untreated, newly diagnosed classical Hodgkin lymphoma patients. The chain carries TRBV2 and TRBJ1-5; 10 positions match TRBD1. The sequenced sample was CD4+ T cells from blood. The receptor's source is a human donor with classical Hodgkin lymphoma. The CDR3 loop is CASQVGTGDQPQHF. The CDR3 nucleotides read TGTGCCAGCCAAGTCGGGACAGGGGATCAGCCCCAGCATTTT.